This TCR beta chain appears in the sequencing data of a study of cytomegalovirus exposure and HLA in healthy donors. Study overall: Both the 120 or so validation repertoires and the approximately 700 first-cohort repertoires used the same platform, as reported by a later analysis. Overall study results and limits: Some TCR beta chains (164 of them) were listed as cytomegalovirus-associated. Specificity of a few CMV-associated chains for CMV antigens was verified in vitro.

Only a few counts were recorded for this clone. No antigen is known for it. Separate from the roughly 720-subject first cohort, the 120-subject validation cohort was the one that the donors belonged to. Profiling relied on immunoSEQ multiplex PCR, and the TCRdb table lists in-frame clones only, not all of them. The data contain about 200,000 clones, less than 90% of them singletons. Germline-derived CDR1 and CDR2 are ENHRY and SYGVKD. CDR3 length: 13 amino acids. Trimming removed 6 bases from V and 5 bases from J, with 10 bases in between. Specimen: PBMCs. The chain uses TRBV10-3 and TRBJ1-4; D possibly corresponds to TRBD1 (5 bases). This receptor was obtained from a woman aged 18-29 years in good health and CMV-seronegative. The CDR3 bases are TGTGCCATCAGCGGGGCTTCGAATGAAAAACTGTTTTTT. Translating gives CAISGASNEKLFF.